A single sample is the source of the 27 T cell receptor beta chains below, sequenced in a study of human CD8 memory T cell subsets. Libraries targeted TCR beta using 5' RACE with UMIs. After re-calling the 5' RACE reads, TCRdb lists one entry per CDR3 protein, DNA absent. The ten most abundant clones cover 8% to 10% of a sample with roughly 9,800 distinct CDR3 sequences. Sequencing was performed on CD8+ stem-like memory T cells (TSCM and TCM) sorted from PBMCs. Described subset: stem-like memory CD8 T cells (TSTEM), CCR7+ PD-1- TIGIT-. These receptors were obtained from a human donor in good health.

This rearrangement joins TRBV5-8 to TRBJ2-2; TCRdb designates TRBD2, a call that cannot be tested without DNA. Germline values: CDR1 SGHTS, CDR2 YDEGEE. The CDR3 runs 15 residues. The CDR3 is CASTSGTANTGELFF.

The chain recombines TRBV6-5 with TRBJ2-6; TCRdb reports TRBD1, a call that lacks DNA to check it against. Looked up from germline, CDR1 is MNHEY and CDR2 is SVGAGI. The CDR3 covers 17 residues. Here the CDR3 reads CASSYGLRGGGANVLTF.

The chain's CDR3 is CASTDGYYEQYF. The rearrangement joins TRBV10-2 to TRBJ2-7. The CDR3 is made up of 12 amino acids. Per germline, CDR1 WSHSY and CDR2 SAAADI.

The genes are TRBV14 and TRBJ2-1. Germline-derived CDR1 and CDR2 are SGHDN and FVKESK. CDR3 length equals 16 residues. CDR3 protein: CASSQEAFSLNNEQFF.

The chain combines TRBV12-3 or TRBV12-4 with TRBJ2-7; the D call of TRBD1 rests on TCRdb alone, since no DNA is present to check it. This CDR3 spans 12 amino acids. CDR3 sequence reads: CASSLGAYEQYF.

This clonotype shows up as medium-sized by frequency. This chain links TRBV30 with TRBJ1-1; TCRdb reports TRBD1, a call that lacks DNA to check it against. Germline CDR1 and CDR2: GTSNPN and SVGIG (reference sequence). This CDR3 is 14 amino acids long. CDR3 sequence: CAWNTGQLNTEAFF.

V usage is TRBV12-3 or TRBV12-4 and J usage is TRBJ1-1. This CDR3 is 13 amino acids long. CDR3 loop: CASTTNTASEAFF.

The chain recombines TRBV20-1 with TRBJ2-5; TCRdb designates TRBD2, a call that cannot be tested without DNA. The V gene's germline CDR1 is DFQATT and CDR2 SNEGSKA (reference sequence). CDR3 size: 12 residues. CDR3: CSAKTSGETQYF.

The rearrangement joins TRBV7-9 to TRBJ2-3; lacking DNA, the TRBD2 call made by TCRdb goes unchecked. The CDR3 is 15 amino acids. Per the germline V gene, CDR1 is SEHNR and CDR2 is FQNEAQ (reference sequence). CDR3 sequence reads: CASSLGSGSTDTQYF.

The chain uses TRBV6-4 and TRBJ2-7; the D call of TRBD1 rests on TCRdb alone, since no DNA is present to check it. This CDR3 is built from 15 residues. The germline V gene encodes CDR1 MRHNA and CDR2 SNTAGT. The CDR3 protein is CASRRGAGGSYEQYF.

The rearrangement joins TRBV5-1 to TRBJ2-1; the D call from TCRdb, TRBD2, cannot be confirmed without DNA. The length of the CDR3 is 20 residues. Per the germline V gene, CDR1 is SGHRS and CDR2 is YFSETQ. CDR3: CASSLAGRTSRVQLANEQFF.

This clonotype is medium-sized by frequency. The genes are TRBV2 and TRBJ2-2. This CDR3 has 13 amino acids. CDR1 SNHLY and CDR2 FYNNEI come from the germline V gene. CDR3 protein: CASRDGNTGELFF.

The V and J genes are TRBV6-2 or TRBV6-3 and TRBJ2-1; TCRdb gives TRBD2 as the D gene, but with no DNA this cannot be confirmed. CDR1 is MNHEY, CDR2 SVGEGT, per germline. The length of the CDR3 is 16 residues. This chain's CDR3 is CASSYTPGLVSNEQFF.

The chain is built from TRBV5-4 and TRBJ2-1; checking the TCRdb D call of TRBD2 is not possible without DNA. Germline lookup yields CDR1 SGHNT and CDR2 YYREEE (reference sequence). There are 15 residues in the CDR3. The CDR3 here is CASSFWSGGGYEQFF.

This rearrangement joins TRBV12-3 or TRBV12-4 to TRBJ2-3. The CDR3 contains 15 residues. CDR3 protein: CASSYGEQGTDTQYF.

The rearrangement uses TRBV4-2 and TRBJ1-4. The CDR3 spans 15 residues. CDR1 and CDR2 from the germline V gene are LGHNA and YNFKEQ. CDR3 sequence reads: CASSQEVPTNEKLFF.

The V gene is TRBV4-1, the J gene TRBJ2-7. The germline CDR1 and CDR2 sequences are MGHRA and YSYEKL. This CDR3 is built from 14 residues. The CDR3 protein is CASGISATSYEQYF.

The chain uses TRBV6-2 or TRBV6-3 and TRBJ2-3; the TCRdb D gene call, TRBD2, has no DNA to confirm it. Germline CDR1 MNHEY, CDR2 SVGEGT. CDR3 length equals 18 residues. This CDR3 is CASSYNMLSGTSTDTQYF.

The chain couples TRBV13 to TRBJ2-1; TCRdb picks TRBD2, but there is no DNA to check that call. CDR1 is PRHDT, CDR2 FYEKMQ, per germline (reference sequence). The CDR3 covers 15 residues. The CDR3 is CASSELGTSGIEQFF.

The chain links TRBV27 to TRBJ2-1. The CDR3 is 15 residues long. Germline lookup yields CDR1 MNHEY and CDR2 SMNVEV (reference sequence). The CDR3 sequence is CASRLSPSSYNEQFF.

The V and J genes are TRBV5-8 and TRBJ1-5. Germline V gives CDR1 SGHTS, CDR2 YDEGEE. The CDR3 totals 13 residues. The CDR3 region is CASSSSGHQPQHF.

By frequency, this clonotype is medium-sized. CDR3 sequence reads: CSGEPSGRPWETQYF. The chain links TRBV29-1 to TRBJ2-5; with no DNA, the TCRdb D assignment of TRBD2 cannot be verified. The CDR3 runs to 15 residues. From germline, CDR1 is SQVTM and CDR2 ANQGSEA.

By frequency, this clonotype is medium-sized (0.01 to 0.1%). The rearrangement uses TRBV20-1 and TRBJ1-2; checking the TCRdb D call of TRBD1 is not possible without DNA. Germline CDR1 DFQATT, CDR2 SNEGSKA (reference sequence). The CDR3 runs 19 residues. The CDR3 spells CSAMLTADQGTHLNYGYTF.

The rearrangement uses TRBV28 and TRBJ2-2; the D call of TRBD1 rests on TCRdb alone, since no DNA is present to check it. The germline V gene encodes CDR1 MDHEN and CDR2 SYDVKM. The CDR3 runs 14 residues. CDR3 loop: CASSPWGNTGELFF.

The gene calls are TRBV15 and TRBJ2-7; TCRdb outputs TRBD2, but without DNA this stays unchecked. The CDR3 sequence is 13 residues long. Germline V gene sequence: CDR1 LNHNV, CDR2 YYDKDF (reference sequence). This chain's CDR3 is CATSGTSFHEQYF.

V gene TRBV10-3 combines with J gene TRBJ2-1. CDR1 and CDR2 from the germline V gene are ENHRY and SYGVKD. The CDR3 runs to 14 residues. The CDR3 protein is CAISDRTALNEQFF.

Measured by frequency, this clonotype is medium-sized. J is TRBJ2-2 and V is TRBV7-9; the TCRdb D gene call, TRBD1, has no DNA to confirm it. Germline-derived CDR1 and CDR2 are SEHNR and FQNEAQ (reference sequence). CDR3 length equals 15 residues. CDR3 amino acids: CASSLVDGGAGELFF.